The present T cell receptor beta chain was sequenced within a study of blood T cell repertoires in COVID-19. As for the study in general: The cDNA or gDNA used as material had been derived from T cells, B-cell-depleted T cells, or PBMCs.

Germline V gene lookup returns CDR1 MNHNS and CDR2 SASEGT. The CDR3 is made up of 15 amino acids. V lost 0 bases, J lost 2 bases, and 3 bases stayed unmatched. Original processing methods: Amplified reference gene primers provided the basis for estimating nucleated cell counts. Clones were sequenced by immunoSEQ multiplex PCR, and TCRdb holds only the in-frame ones, with some missing. V and J calls and clone size are copied from that table; D and trimming were computed from the DNA. The repertoire includes around 220,000 clones, 65% to 80% of them detected once, and about 4% sits in the top ten. The chain links TRBV6-1 to TRBJ2-7, with 8 positions matching TRBD2. The clonotype originates from a woman aged 40 to 50 with active or convalescent COVID-19. Input material: peripheral blood. The DNA of the CDR3 is TGTGCCAGCAGTGAAGCCGGACTAGCCGCCTACGAGCAGTACTTC. Translating it yields CASSEAGLAAYEQYF.